The 27 T cell receptor beta chains given below trace back to one sample, sequenced in a study of tumor-infiltrating lymphocytes in primary liver carcinoma. TCR beta cDNA was made from roughly 450 ng total RNA with a constant-region primer. Sequencing libraries for TCR beta derived from three nested multiplex PCR rounds that used slightly modified ARM-PCR. In the first two PCR rounds, TRBV1-TRBV30 forward primers were paired with a C-beta reverse primer, and each round lasted roughly 9 cycles. MiXCR, run by TCRdb on the multiplex PCR reads, gives a single entry per CDR3 protein. The data hold about 200,000 distinct CDR3 sequences, with about two thirds observed a single time. Germline DNA was also extracted, with blood RNA taken from unsorted whole blood. The sequencing sample was made of peripheral blood. These receptors all stem from a woman aged 60-70 years with primary liver carcinoma and hepatitis B virus infection.

As to this clonotype: This may come from a read error, since a much larger clone is one base off. The chain uses TRBV6-5 and TRBJ2-7; no reliable D call. The CDR3 sequence is 14 residues long. CDR1 and CDR2 from the germline V gene are MNHEY and SVGAGI. The CDR3, as DNA: TGTGCCATCAGTTACAATGGCCTGACCTACGAGCAGTACTTC. Encoded protein: CAISYNGLTYEQYF.

In this sample, this clonotype is medium-sized. This chain connects TRBV11-2 to TRBJ2-2, with TRBD2 identical over 12 bases. CDR1 and CDR2 (germline): SGHAT, FQNNGV. This CDR3 contains 16 residues. Germline trimming cut 3 bases from V and 8 bases from J; bases unmatched to any gene: 7. The CDR3: CASSFRLAGDAGELFF. CDR3 in DNA: TGTGCCAGCAGCTTCCGACTAGCGGGAGATGCGGGGGAGCTGTTTTTT.

The rearrangement links TRBV5-8 to TRBJ2-3; 9 bases are a match to TRBD1. The CDR3 has 15 residues. Germline-derived CDR1 and CDR2 are SGHTS and YDEGEE. V shed 6 bases and J 6 bases; nucleotides not matched to a gene: 11. The CDR3 region has the DNA TGTGCCAGCACCACCGGGACAGGGCTGCCGGATACGCAGTATTTT. This codes for CASTTGTGLPDTQYF.

This clonotype was observed a handful of times. This may come from a read error, since a much larger clone is one base off. The chain is built from TRBV4-2 and TRBJ1-4, with no clear D. Germline V gives CDR1 LGHNA, CDR2 YNFKEQ. The CDR3 covers 14 residues. The CDR3: CVSSQGSSIEKLFF. The CDR3 bases are TGTGTCAGCAGCCAAGGGAGTAGTATTGAAAAACTGTTTTTT.

Regarding this clonotype: Mismatch with germline at one junction end may stem from a read error. The gene calls are TRBV4-2 and TRBJ2-7; TRBD1 is a possible D gene (6 bases). The V gene's germline CDR1 is LGHNA and CDR2 YNFKEQ. The CDR3 is 12 residues long. The CDR3 bases are TGTGCCAACAGCCAAGAGGCCGGGGACATGTACTTC. Its translation: CANSQEAGDMYF.

The J gene is TRBJ1-1, the V gene TRBV18, with unresolved D. V lost 6 bases and J lost 3, with 14 bases in between. Germline assignment: CDR1 KGHSH and CDR2 LQKENI. The CDR3 is made up of 14 amino acids. The CDR3 DNA sequence: TGTGCCAGCTCTAAGGACCATTTGGACACTGAAGCTTTCTTT. This encodes CASSKDHLDTEAFF.

This clonotype was observed a handful of times. The junction departs from the called germline gene at one end, perhaps through a read error. The chain carries TRBV28 and TRBJ2-1; TRBD1 matches 9 bases. CDR1 is MDHEN and CDR2 is SYDVKM in the germline V gene. The length of the CDR3 is 16 residues. DNA of the CDR3: TGTGCCAGCAGTCGACCCGGGACAGGGAAGGGCAATGAGCAGCTCTTC. Residues: CASSRPGTGKGNEQLF. The full variable domain, its missing parts supplied by reference TRBV28 and TRBJ2-1, is DVKVTQSSRYLVKRTGEKVFLECVQDMDHENMFWYRQDPGLGLRLIYFSYDVKMKEKGDIPEGYSVSREKKERFSLILESASTNQTSMYLCASSRPGTGKGNEQLFGPGTRLTVL.

The chain combines TRBV7-8 with TRBJ2-3; unclear D gene. In germline, CDR1 is SGHVS, CDR2 FQNEAQ. The CDR3 spans 14 residues. Trimming took 3 bases from V and 0 from J, leaving 7 bases between them. The CDR3 DNA is TGTGCCAGCAGCTTGGACGGCAGCACAGATACGCAGTATTTT. As protein: CASSLDGSTDTQYF.

The genes are TRBV5-1 and TRBJ2-1; 7 positions match TRBD2. The CDR3 is made up of 16 amino acids. V was clipped by 0 bases and J by 3 bases; unmatched bases: 6. CDR1 SGHRS and CDR2 YFSETQ come from the germline V gene. CDR3 loop: CASSLAPSGNYNEQFF. In nucleotides, the CDR3 is TGCGCCAGCAGCTTGGCTCCTAGCGGTAACTACAATGAGCAGTTCTTC.

A note on this clonotype: This may be a read error: a much more frequent sequence differs by one nucleotide. The J gene is TRBJ1-3, the V gene TRBV30; no clear D gene. This CDR3 comprises 14 residues. The germline V gene has CDR1 GTSNPN and CDR2 SVGIG (reference sequence). V was trimmed by 1 base and J by 0 bases, leaving 7 bases between them. CDR3 nucleotide sequence: TGTGCCTGGAGTGGGAGTGGCTCTGGAAACACCATATATTTT. Translated: CAWSGSGSGNTIYF.

Turning to this clonotype: The junction departs from germline at one end; a sequencing error may be responsible. CDR3 nucleotide sequence: TGTGCCAGCAGTCTACCGGGACACCAGAACACTGAAGTTTTCTTT. It codes for CASSLPGHQNTEVFF. J is TRBJ1-1 and V is TRBV6-5, with D maybe TRBD1 (6 bases). The CDR3 has 15 residues. CDR1 and CDR2 (germline): MNHEY, SVGAGI.

Worth noting for this clonotype: Compared with germline, one end of the junction differs, possibly owing to a read error. The chain recombines TRBV11-2 with TRBJ2-3, with D possibly being TRBD2 (6 bases). Germline CDR1 is SGHAT and CDR2 is FQNNGV. There are 18 residues in the CDR3. The CDR3 region is CASSFGSWVAENTDTRYF. The CDR3 nucleotides read TGTGCCAGCAGCTTTGGGTCGTGGGTAGCGGAGAACACAGATACGCGGTATTTT.

Remarks on this clonotype: A clone one base away is much larger, so this may be a read error. No conserved phenylalanine or tryptophan is present at the end of the CDR3, so a read error is the likely explanation. The chain has TRBV12-3 or TRBV12-4 and TRBJ2-3; 7 bases fit TRBD1. The CDR3 is 15 amino acids. Trimming took 3 bases from V and 5 from J; bases not matched to a gene: 8. CDR3 nucleotide sequence: TGTGCCAGCAGTTTGGGAGACAGGGTTATAGATACGCAGTATTCT. Amino acid sequence: CASSLGDRVIDTQYS.

To note about this clonotype: A much larger clone is a single base away; this may be a read error. The CDR3, as DNA: TGTGCCAGCAGCCGAGGGGGAAGACTAGCGGTTTTTCTTCGCTACGAGCAGTACTTC. Its translation is CASSRGGRLAVFLRYEQYF. The chain combines TRBV14 with TRBJ2-7; 9 bases are shared with TRBD2. The CDR3 has 19 amino acids. V gave up 4 bases and J gave up 3 bases; unmatched junction bases: 19. CDR1 and CDR2 (germline): SGHDN, FVKESK.

Ten or more counts support this clonotype. The chain uses TRBV6-1 and TRBJ2-1; D remains unclear. The germline V gene has CDR1 MNHNS and CDR2 SASEGT. This CDR3 has 12 amino acids. The V and J ends lost 2 bases and 12 bases respectively, with 11 bases between them. The DNA of the CDR3 is TGTGCCAGCAGTGAACAGGTTGGTGGGCAGTTCTTC. Its translation is CASSEQVGGQFF.

The V call is TRBV6-4, the J call TRBJ1-2, with TRBD1 matching 10 bases. The junction had 5 bases not matched to a gene; V was cut back by 6 bases and J by 7 bases. The CDR3 covers 13 residues. Germline V gene sequence: CDR1 MRHNA, CDR2 SNTAGT. This CDR3 reads CASSRTGGSGYTF. Written as DNA, the CDR3 is TGTGCCAGCAGCAGGACAGGGGGATCTGGCTACACCTTC.

The rearrangement uses TRBV5-6 and TRBJ2-3; D gene unclear. Per germline, CDR1 SGHDT and CDR2 YYEEEE. V gave up 8 bases and J gave up 0 bases, with 19 bases separating them. The CDR3 totals 16 residues. The CDR3 DNA reads as TGTGCCAGTAGGTCGGAAGAGAGGATTAGCACAGATACGCAGTATTTT. Its protein product is CASRSEERISTDTQYF.

This clonotype was seen ten or more times. The chain uses TRBV29-1 and TRBJ2-7; TRBD1 is a possible D gene (6 bases). This CDR3 is 15 amino acids long. Germline values: CDR1 SQVTM, CDR2 ANQGSEA. V was cut by 6 bases and J by 4 bases, with 22 bases left in between. The CDR3 nucleotides are TGCAGCGTGGTGGGGGCAGACGCTGTATCATACGAGCAGTACTTC. It yields the protein CSVVGADAVSYEQYF.

The chain combines TRBV6-2 or TRBV6-3 with TRBJ2-1, with 9 bases lining up with TRBD2. The length of the CDR3 is 12 residues. In germline, CDR1 is MNHEY, CDR2 SVGEGT. The CDR3: CFSTSGYNEQFF. As DNA, the CDR3 is TGTTTCAGCACTAGCGGGTACAATGAGCAGTTCTTC.

A word on this clonotype: A junction end diverges from the germline sequence, so it may reflect a read error. V is TRBV11-2 and J is TRBJ1-1; no firm D call. CDR3 size: 13 residues. CDR1 and CDR2 (germline): SGHAT, FQNNGV. CDR3 sequence reads: CVSSSDSNTEAFF. CDR3 DNA sequence: TGTGTCAGCAGCTCCGACTCGAACACTGAAGCTTTCTTT.

The rearrangement links TRBV7-8 to TRBJ2-5; the match to TRBD1 covers 8 bases. Germline CDR1 reads SGHVS; CDR2 reads FQNEAQ. With 6 bases clipped from V and 7 bases from J, the junction kept 13 bases outside the gene matches. The CDR3 is 15 amino acids. The chain's CDR3 is CASRFRQGPSGTQYF. The DNA for the CDR3 is TGTGCCAGCAGATTTCGACAGGGGCCGTCGGGGACCCAGTACTTC. The full variable domain, in which reference TRBV7-8 and TRBJ2-5 provide the parts outside the CDR3, is GAGVSQSPRYKVAKRGQDVALRCDPISGHVSLFWYQQALGQGPEFLTYFQNEAQLDKSGLPSDRFFAERPEGSVSTLKIQRTQQEDSAVYLCASRFRQGPSGTQYFGPGTRLLVL.

The chain carries TRBV12-3 or TRBV12-4 and TRBJ1-5; no clear D. V lost 11 bases and J lost 2, with 13 bases in between. CDR3 size: 13 residues. CDR3 sequence reads: CAGTRRGNQPQHF. The CDR3 coding sequence is TGTGCCGGCACCCGACGCGGCAATCAGCCCCAGCATTTT.

Regarding this clonotype: At one boundary the junction diverges from the germline segment, which might be a read error. The chain is built from TRBV6-1 and TRBJ2-3; 10 bases match TRBD2. The CDR3 is 15 residues long. Germline-derived CDR1 and CDR2 are MNHNS and SASEGT. The CDR3 nucleotides are TGTGCCAGCAGTAAGGGACTAGCGTCCCCAGATATGCAGTATTTT. Protein sequence: CASSKGLASPDMQYF.

This clonotype was seen only once. Likely a read error: the CDR3 ends without its conserved phenylalanine or tryptophan. The chain recombines TRBV11-2 with TRBJ2-4; 7 bases match TRBD1. CDR1 is SGHAT and CDR2 is FQNNGV in the germline V gene. This CDR3 is 13 amino acids long. Unmatched junction bases numbered 4, after V lost 5 bases and J lost 6 bases. The CDR3 DNA reads TGTGCCAGCAGCACAGGGGCAGGAAACATTCAGTACCTC. Amino acid sequence: CASSTGAGNIQYL.

This clonotype was detected once. The rearrangement joins TRBV5-1 to TRBJ2-7, with D unclear. The V end was cut by 0 bases, the J end by 2 bases, with 9 bases between. The germline V gene encodes CDR1 SGHRS and CDR2 YFSETQ. The CDR3 spans 14 residues. CDR3 loop: CASSLAAATYEQYF. As DNA, the CDR3 is TGCGCCAGCAGCTTGGCCGCAGCCACCTACGAGCAGTACTTC.

On this clonotype: The junction and the germline gene differ at one end; a read error may be behind it. The chain couples TRBV12-3 or TRBV12-4 to TRBJ2-2, with a weak D call TRBD2 (5 bases). The CDR3 sequence is 16 residues long. Written as DNA, the CDR3 is TGTGCCAGCAACAAAGAGGGCCCTATGAGAACCGGGGAGCTGTTTTTC. Its translation is CASNKEGPMRTGELFF.

V is TRBV30 and J is TRBJ1-1; a weak D match, TRBD1 (5 bases). The CDR3 length is 14 residues. Germline V gene lookup returns CDR1 GTSNPN and CDR2 SVGIG (reference sequence). V was cut by 0 bases and J by 4 bases, with 12 bases left in between. The CDR3 DNA follows: TGTGCCTGGAGTGTACGGCAGGGTGGCACTGAAGCTTTCTTT. Translation: CAWSVRQGGTEAFF.